A single sample is the source of the 26 T cell receptor beta chains below, sequenced in a study of T cell changes during pregnancy in multiple sclerosis. TCRdb's copy holds only in-frame clones and misses some; the assay was immunoSEQ multiplex PCR. The profile shows about 70,000 clones, approximately 89% of them singletons. The sample in question was peripheral blood, obtained in the third trimester of pregnancy. Every receptor here comes from a female donor in good health, enrolled as a control in a pregnancy study.

This rearrangement joins TRBV6-5 to TRBJ2-7, with TRBD1 matching 7 bases. V trimming: 6 bases; J trimming: 0 bases; junction bases outside the gene matches: 8. The CDR3 loop spans 15 amino acids. Germline lookup yields CDR1 MNHEY and CDR2 SVGAGI. The CDR3 reads CASSSGTESSYEQYF. The CDR3 nucleotides are TGTGCCAGCAGCTCCGGGACAGAAAGCTCCTACGAGCAGTACTTC.

The rearrangement joins TRBV10-2 to TRBJ2-7, with 10 bases matching TRBD2. This CDR3 is built from 15 residues. Germline loops: CDR1 WSHSY, CDR2 SAAADI. V gave up 7 bases and J gave up 5 bases; unmatched junction bases: 11. In DNA form, the CDR3 reads TGCGCCAGCACCGGTAGAACTAGCGGGGTCGACGAGCAGTACTTC. Amino acid sequence: CASTGRTSGVDEQYF.

V gene TRBV6-5 combines with J gene TRBJ1-1; D is undetermined. Trimming shortened V by 8 bases and J by 4 bases, and 17 bases separated the two germline ends. The CDR3 extends over 14 amino acids. The germline V gene encodes CDR1 MNHEY and CDR2 SVGAGI. The CDR3 coding sequence is TGTGCCAGCGGGATTGAGGGCGGGAGCACTGAAGCTTTCTTT. Translation: CASGIEGGSTEAFF.

The chain employs TRBV11-2 and TRBJ2-7; D may be TRBD1 (6 bases). This CDR3 comprises 14 residues. V dropped 5 bases and J dropped 1 base, with 12 bases sitting between them. The germline V gene has CDR1 SGHAT and CDR2 FQNNGV. CDR3 in DNA: TGTGCCAGCAGCACAACCAGGGGATCCTACGAGCAGTACTTC. This translates into CASSTTRGSYEQYF.

The J gene is TRBJ1-6, the V gene TRBV15; maybe TRBD1 (6 bases). This CDR3 region has 14 residues. With 0 bases removed from V and 10 bases from J, the gap between germline ends came to 10 bases. Germline V gene sequence: CDR1 LNHNV, CDR2 YYDKDF (reference sequence). CDR3 region: CATSRDRGQSPLHF. CDR3 nucleotide sequence: TGTGCCACCAGCAGAGATCGGGGACAATCACCCCTCCACTTT.

The V gene is TRBV2, the J gene TRBJ2-5; 7 nucleotides align to TRBD2. CDR3 length: 14 amino acids. Trimming took 6 bases from V and 2 from J; bases not matched to a gene: 6. CDR1 SNHLY and CDR2 FYNNEI come from the germline V gene. This chain's CDR3 is CASSGTIRQETQYF. Written as DNA, the CDR3 is TGTGCCAGCAGCGGGACTATCAGACAAGAGACCCAGTACTTC.

The rearrangement joins TRBV9 to TRBJ2-1; TRBD2 is a possible D gene (5 bases). The CDR3 runs to 16 residues. Per the germline V gene, CDR1 is SGDLS and CDR2 is YYNGEE. The V end was cut by 7 bases, the J end by 5 bases, with 22 bases between. In nucleotides, the CDR3 is TGTGCCAGCGGGCTAGCCCACACTACCCGAAACAATGAGCAGTTCTTC. Translating gives CASGLAHTTRNNEQFF. The whole variable domain, filled in from reference TRBV9 and TRBJ2-1, reads DSGVTQTPKHLITATGQRVTLRCSPRSGDLSVYWYQQSLDQGLQFLIQYYNGEERAKGNILERFSAQQFPDLHSELNLSSLELGDSALYFCASGLAHTTRNNEQFFGPGTRLTVL.

The chain is built from TRBV10-3 and TRBJ2-7, with 9 bases lining up with TRBD1. The CDR3 runs 14 residues. Germline-derived CDR1 and CDR2 are ENHRY and SYGVKD. J was trimmed by 0 bases and V by 9 bases; bases with no gene match: 6. The CDR3 DNA sequence: TGTGCCATACAGCCGGGACAGGGCTCCTACGAGCAGTACTTC. The encoded protein is CAIQPGQGSYEQYF.

CDR3 in DNA: TGTGCCAGCAGCCCCCGGGGTAGACTAGCGGGCCTCGGCCCCGGGGAGCTGTTTTTT. Amino acid sequence: CASSPRGRLAGLGPGELFF. This chain uses TRBV9 with TRBJ2-2; 10 bases are a match to TRBD2. The germline CDR1 and CDR2 sequences are SGDLS and YYNGEE. The CDR3 loop spans 19 amino acids. With V trimmed by 4 bases and J by 6 bases, 18 bases remained unmatched.

For the CDR3, the DNA is TGTGCCAGCAGTTTATCCCCTACGTTCACTGAAGCTTTCTTT. Protein product: CASSLSPTFTEAFF. The gene calls are TRBV27 and TRBJ1-1; no clear D gene. This CDR3 is 14 amino acids long. Germline V gene lookup returns CDR1 MNHEY and CDR2 SMNVEV (reference sequence). Trimming left V 0 bases short and J 4 bases short, with 9 bases between.

The gene calls are TRBV5-1 and TRBJ2-3, with 7 bases matching TRBD1. Germline loops: CDR1 SGHRS, CDR2 YFSETQ. The CDR3 runs 15 residues. The junction had 11 bases not matched to a gene; V was cut back by 5 bases and J by 5 bases. The CDR3 here is CASRLTGVGQDTQYF. As DNA, the CDR3 is TGCGCCAGCAGATTAACAGGGGTTGGTCAAGATACGCAGTATTTT.

This chain joins TRBV6-5 and TRBJ2-1, with D maybe TRBD1 (6 bases). Per the germline V gene, CDR1 is MNHEY and CDR2 is SVGAGI. The CDR3 sequence is 15 residues long. V dropped 4 bases and J dropped 10 bases, with 20 bases sitting between them. This CDR3 reads CASSFRVAGVGEQFF. The CDR3 DNA is TGTGCCAGCAGTTTTCGCGTGGCAGGGGTGGGGGAGCAGTTCTTC.

The chain joins TRBV6-1 to TRBJ2-1; possibly TRBD2 for D (7 bases). V was cut by 7 bases and J by 4 bases, with 17 bases left in between. This CDR3 region has 15 residues. Germline CDR1 MNHNS, CDR2 SASEGT. The DNA for the CDR3 is TGTGCCAGCACCCGAGGGGGGGGCGGTTACAATGAGCAGTTCTTC. This translates into CASTRGGGGYNEQFF.

The rearrangement joins TRBV25-1 to TRBJ2-4; no reliable D call. The CDR3 totals 15 residues. Trimming removed 0 bases from V and 0 bases from J, with 6 bases in between. Per the germline V gene, CDR1 is MGHDK and CDR2 is SYGVNS. CDR3 residues: CASSEYTGAKNIQYF. Written as DNA, the CDR3 is TGTGCCAGCAGTGAATATACGGGAGCCAAAAACATTCAGTACTTC.

The chain joins TRBV27 to TRBJ2-5; 9 positions agree with TRBD2. V shed 5 bases and J 9 bases; nucleotides not matched to a gene: 7. The germline V gene encodes CDR1 MNHEY and CDR2 SMNVEV (reference sequence). The CDR3 has 13 residues. CDR3: CASSHAGGVAQYF. The DNA for the CDR3 is TGTGCCAGCAGTCACGCGGGGGGGGTGGCCCAGTACTTC.

The rearrangement joins TRBV6-5 to TRBJ2-5, with 11 bases matching TRBD2. The CDR3 is 16 residues long. Germline assignment: CDR1 MNHEY and CDR2 SVGAGI. The V segment lost 0 bases and the J segment 4 bases; nucleotides outside the gene matches: 4. CDR3 in amino acids: CASSYSRSGGGETQYF. CDR3 coding DNA: TGTGCCAGCAGTTACTCACGTAGCGGGGGGGGAGAGACCCAGTACTTC.

This chain joins TRBV18 and TRBJ2-7; D gene unclear. V lost 0 bases, J lost 3 bases, and 9 bases lay in between. The CDR3 loop spans 14 amino acids. From germline, CDR1 is KGHSH and CDR2 LQKENI. The CDR3 loop is CASSPPSGYYEQYF. The CDR3 coding sequence is TGTGCCAGCTCACCACCATCAGGATACTACGAGCAGTACTTC.

This rearrangement joins TRBV5-1 to TRBJ2-1, with TRBD1 identical over 8 bases. CDR1 and CDR2 from the germline V gene are SGHRS and YFSETQ. The CDR3 has 16 residues. Trimming cost V 0 bases and J 6 bases; bases outside gene matches: 8. This CDR3 reads CASSLVSGGASNEQFF. The CDR3, as DNA: TGCGCCAGCAGCTTGGTTTCAGGGGGCGCAAGCAATGAGCAGTTCTTC.

This clone was recorded only once. The CDR3 DNA sequence: TGTGCCAGCAGTGCAAAAGGCAGGGGAGACGAGCAGTACTTC. Amino acids: CASSAKGRGDEQYF. The chain combines TRBV2 with TRBJ2-7; D may be TRBD1 (6 bases). Germline V gene data show CDR1 as SNHLY and CDR2 as FYNNEI. The CDR3 runs 14 residues. V was pared by 4 bases and J by 5 bases, with 15 bases between.

The chain combines TRBV19 with TRBJ2-7, with TRBD1 identical over 8 bases. Germline values: CDR1 LNHDA, CDR2 SQIVND (reference sequence). This CDR3 comprises 13 residues. V lost 7 bases to trimming and J lost 0 bases; unmatched junction nucleotides: 2. CDR3 nucleotide sequence: TGTGCCAGTAAGGACAGGGCCTCCTACGAGCAGTACTTC. Its protein is CASKDRASYEQYF.

The gene calls are TRBV7-9 and TRBJ2-1; 7 bases fit TRBD1. Per the germline V gene, CDR1 is SEHNR and CDR2 is FQNEAQ (reference sequence). The CDR3 sequence is 18 residues long. Trimming cost V 1 base and J 0 bases; bases outside gene matches: 9. The CDR3 DNA is TGTGCCAGCAGCTTAGGTACGGGAAACAGGGGCTCCTACAATGAGCAGTTCTTC. Residues: CASSLGTGNRGSYNEQFF.

This clone is a singleton in its sample. The chain has TRBV4-3 and TRBJ2-7; 7 bases match TRBD2. With V trimmed by 3 bases and J by 3 bases, 17 bases remained unmatched. The CDR3 loop spans 18 amino acids. CDR1 is LGHNA, CDR2 YSLEER, per germline. DNA of the CDR3: TGCGCCAGCAGCCAGGGCCGCCGCGACGGGGGGACCGACTACGAGCAGTACTTC. Its translation is CASSQGRRDGGTDYEQYF.

The chain couples TRBV7-2 to TRBJ1-1; TRBD1 matches 8 bases. Looked up from germline, CDR1 is SGHTA and CDR2 is FQGNSA. The CDR3 spans 16 residues. V was clipped by 3 bases and J by 1 base; unmatched bases: 7. The DNA for the CDR3 is TGTGCCAGCAGCTTCCCTTATCAGGGGGCGAACACTGAAGCTTTCTTT. This sequence encodes CASSFPYQGANTEAFF.

The CDR3 reads CASSYLGDSPLHF. As DNA, the CDR3 is TGTGCCAGCAGTTACCTAGGGGATTCACCCCTCCACTTT. The chain recombines TRBV6-6 with TRBJ1-6, with D possibly matching TRBD1 (5 bases). Deletions cut 2 bases from V and 8 bases from J, with 7 bases between. In germline, CDR1 is MNHNY, CDR2 SVGAGI (reference sequence). This CDR3 spans 13 amino acids.

The chain is built from TRBV14 and TRBJ1-2; 7 bases are shared with TRBD1. The V and J ends lost 0 bases and 7 bases, in that order; junction bases with no gene match: 8. This CDR3 is built from 15 residues. Germline V lookup: CDR1 SGHDN, CDR2 FVKESK. CDR3 coding DNA: TGTGCCAGCAGCCAAGATCTACAGGGGAGTGGTGGCTACACCTTC. Translated: CASSQDLQGSGGYTF. The whole variable domain, filled in from reference TRBV14 and TRBJ1-2, reads EAGVTQFPSHSVIEKGQTVTLRCDPISGHDNLYWYRRVMGKEIKFLLHFVKESKQDESGMPNNRFLAERTGGTYSTLKVQPAELEDSGVYFCASSQDLQGSGGYTFGSGTRLTVV.

The chain is built from TRBV5-1 and TRBJ2-5, with D possibly being TRBD2 (6 bases). CDR3 length: 13 amino acids. Trimming pared 0 bases from V and 4 bases from J, leaving 7 bases between. Germline CDR1 SGHRS, CDR2 YFSETQ. As DNA, the CDR3 is TGCGCCAGCAGCTTGGAGGAGGGAGAGACCCAGTACTTC. Translating gives CASSLEEGETQYF.